The 8 T cell receptor beta chains in this list originate from one sample, sequenced in a study of blood T cell repertoires in COVID-19. Profiled with immunoSEQ multiplex PCR; TCRdb holds only in-frame clones, not every one. The sample holds about 81,000 clones, nearly 95% seen once. Material for sequencing was peripheral blood. The receptors derive from a human donor with active COVID-19. The donor label of this sample is uncertain.

V is TRBV2 and J is TRBJ1-3, with TRBD1 identical over 7 bases. V trimming: 10 bases; J trimming: 0 bases; junction bases outside the gene matches: 9. CDR1 SNHLY and CDR2 FYNNEI come from the germline V gene. The CDR3 loop spans 15 amino acids. CDR3 residues: CATGTDRDSGNTIYF. CDR3 bases: TGTGCCACTGGGACAGACCGCGACTCTGGAAACACCATATATTTT.

This chain connects TRBV5-6 to TRBJ1-2, with D uncertain. The CDR3 contains 13 residues. Between the trimmed V and J ends, which lost 1 base and 4 bases, there was a span of 8 bases. Germline V gives CDR1 SGHDT, CDR2 YYEEEE. CDR3 in amino acids: CASSLPTGYGYTF. The CDR3 region has the DNA TGTGCCAGCAGCTTGCCGACGGGCTATGGCTACACCTTC.

This chain uses TRBV1 with TRBJ2-7; TRBD2 is taken as the D call from the table, unchecked against the DNA. TRBV1 is a pseudogene segment. CDR3 size: 15 residues. In DNA, the CDR3 is TGCACCAGCAGCCAAGCCGGGACTCCCCCCTACGAGCAGTACTTC. It yields the protein CTSSQAGTPPYEQYF.

The chain recombines TRBV6-4 with TRBJ2-1; 11 positions agree with TRBD1. The CDR3 spans 16 residues. V was pared by 0 bases and J by 4 bases, with 2 bases of the junction left unmatched. The V gene's germline CDR1 is MRHNA and CDR2 SNTAGT. The CDR3 loop is CASSDSGTGGYNEQFF. CDR3 nucleotides: TGTGCCAGCAGTGACTCCGGGACAGGGGGATACAATGAGCAGTTCTTC.

The chain couples TRBV18 to TRBJ2-7; 13 nucleotides agree with TRBD2. Trimming at V came to 4 bases and at J to 2 bases, leaving 5 bases not matched to a gene. The germline CDR1 and CDR2 sequences are KGHSH and LQKENI. CDR3 size: 16 residues. In nucleotides, the CDR3 is TGTGCCAGCTCACAGTCGACTAGCGGGGGGACCTACGAGCAGTACTTC. This gives the protein CASSQSTSGGTYEQYF.

This clone was detected only a few times. This chain joins TRBV19 and TRBJ1-5; D ambiguous. The CDR3 sequence is 14 residues long. Trimming cost V 0 bases and J 1 base, with 4 bases left between them. Germline V gene lookup returns CDR1 LNHDA and CDR2 SQIVND (reference sequence). The CDR3 protein is CASSIDRSNQPQHF. DNA for the CDR3: TGTGCCAGTAGTATAGACAGGAGCAATCAGCCCCAGCATTTT.

The V gene is TRBV7-9, the J gene TRBJ1-4; 7 positions match TRBD1. CDR1 is SEHNR and CDR2 is FQNEAQ in the germline V gene (reference sequence). This CDR3 spans 12 amino acids. Trimming took 7 bases from V and 6 from J; bases not matched to a gene: 2. Here the CDR3 DNA reads TGTGCCAGCACAGACAGGGATGAAAAACTGTTTTTT. This sequence encodes CASTDRDEKLFF.

This chain joins TRBV14 and TRBJ2-3; 9 positions agree with TRBD2. Germline CDR1 SGHDN, CDR2 FVKESK. J was trimmed by 11 bases and V by 1 base; bases with no gene match: 4. The CDR3 covers 13 residues. The CDR3 loop reads CASSQASGIKQYF. Here the CDR3 DNA reads TGTGCCAGCAGCCAAGCTAGCGGGATTAAGCAGTATTTT.